This T cell receptor (beta chain) was obtained from a study of control samples from healthy donors and cancer patients (dated by TCRdb to the early 2020s). The library was generated by the immunoSEQ multiplex PCR assay. The immuneACCESS repertoire file appears here via TCRdb, limited to in-frame rearrangements. These files lack a portion of the clones; in checked studies, under half of the deficit traces to unresolved V genes, and the cause of the others is not known. This sample gives fewer than 150,000 clones in total; approximately 90% of them show up just once. Jointly, the top ten make up roughly 8.7% of the sample. With regard to this clone: What this receptor recognizes is not known. No much larger clone exists at a distance of one base, and base qualities are not known.

CDR1 and CDR2 were assigned from the germline V gene as SGDLS and YYNGEE. From cysteine to phenylalanine, the CDR3 is 13 amino acids long. Only the CDR3 DNA is retained, 39 bases long and in frame from the first base. The V and J ends are trimmed by 3 bases and 6 bases, leaving 13 bases between them. This chain joins TRBV9 to TRBJ2-7; the D gene is possibly TRBD1, with 6 bases matching. The sequenced sample consisted of blood. The sequence derives from a man in his late teens or twenties in good health. The sequence in DNA is TGTGCCAGCAGCGGCCAGGGGAGAGGCGAGCAGTACTTC. It translates to CASSGQGRGEQYF.